This T cell receptor beta chain came from a study of cytomegalovirus exposure and HLA in healthy donors. Findings of the study overall: Previously analyzed data showed that most TCR beta V segments were productive at a frequency of about 87% or about 30%. Sequencing likely produced, as an artifact, a cluster of highly shared sequence variants.

The V and J ends lost 4 bases and 5 bases, in that order; junction bases with no gene match: 7. The CDR3 runs 16 residues. Per the germline V gene, CDR1 is SGHTS and CDR2 is YDEGEE. Concerning this clone itself: The antigen is unknown.

The PCR used 60 Vbeta and 13 Jbeta primers. TCRdb's table, derived via immunoSEQ multiplex PCR, lists solely in-frame clones and lacks some. The sample contains 130,000 to 150,000 clones, roughly 80% of which appear only once. Sequences were obtained from PBMCs. This TCR came from a woman younger than 45 in good health and CMV-seronegative. This chain joins TRBV5-8 and TRBJ1-5; 12 bases are a match to TRBD1. CDR3 amino acids: CASSLGTGGTDQPQHF. The CDR3, as DNA: TGTGCCAGCAGCCTAGGGACAGGGGGCACCGATCAGCCCCAGCATTTT.